Listed below are T cell receptor beta chains from one sample, sequenced in a study of cytomegalovirus exposure and HLA in healthy donors. The repertoire was sequenced with immunoSEQ multiplex PCR; TCRdb's copy has only in-frame clones and lacks some. In the table there are about 160,000 clones, 75% to 85% of which are singletons. Sequencing input: PBMCs. These receptor sequences come from a woman between 18 and 30 years old in good health and CMV-seronegative. Both conserved end residues are part of each CDR3. The D gene is left open where the match is weak. The listing skips clone size in some rows; elsewhere it reads once, few, many or a size class.

abundance	v_gene	j_gene	d_gene	CDR3nt	CDR3aa
.	TRBV29-1	TRBJ1-1	TRBD1	TGCAGCGCCTATCGGGACAGGGGGCTGGATGCTTTCTTT	CSAYRDRGLDAFF
few	TRBV7-6	TRBJ2-3	TRBD1	TGTGCCAGCAGCACCGGACAGGGCACAGATACGCAGTATTTT	CASSTGQGTDTQYF
.	TRBV27	TRBJ1-1	.	TGTGCCACCAGGCGGAACACTGAAGCTTTCTTT	CATRRNTEAFF
.	TRBV5-6	TRBJ2-7	.	TGTGCCAGCAGCTTCTGGACAGCGTGGATCTCATCCTCCTACGAGCAGTACTTC	CASSFWTAWISSSYEQYF
.	TRBV7-3	TRBJ2-1	.	TGTGCCAGCAGTCGCACTATAGATGTACGCAATGAGCAGTTCTTC	CASSRTIDVRNEQFF
once	TRBV4-1	TRBJ2-7	.	TGCGCCAGCAGCCAAGATCCCCAGGCGAAGCAGTACTTC	CASSQDPQAKQYF
.	TRBV4-1	TRBJ2-7	TRBD2	TGCGCCAGCAGCCAACTCCCGACTAGCGAGTACGAGCAGTACTTC	CASSQLPTSEYEQYF
.	TRBV7-2	TRBJ1-1	.	TGTGCCAGCAGCTCGGGACAGAACACTGAAGCTTTCTTT	CASSSGQNTEAFF
.	TRBV7-9	TRBJ1-6	TRBD1	TGTGCCAGCAGTTACCAGACAGGGGAGGACTCCCTCCACTTT	CASSYQTGEDSLHF
.	TRBV6-5	TRBJ2-1	.	TGTGCCAGCAGTTACTCCACTAGTACTGATGAGCAGTTCTTC	CASSYSTSTDEQFF
.	TRBV2	TRBJ2-7	.	TGTGCCAGCGGGGGGGCGACAGCCTACGAGCAGTACTTC	CASGGATAYEQYF
.	TRBV2	TRBJ1-1	.	TGTGCCAGCAGGACAGATGTCGGGAACACTGAAGCTTTCTTT	CASRTDVGNTEAFF
.	TRBV13	TRBJ2-5	TRBD2	TGTGCCAGCAGCCCGACCTCACCTAGCGGGGGGGCCCGGGAGCAAGAGACCCAGTACTTC	CASSPTSPSGGAREQETQYF
.	TRBV29-1	TRBJ1-2	TRBD1	TGCAGCTCCTGGCGGACAGGGAACTATGGCTACACCTTC	CSSWRTGNYGYTF
.	TRBV27	TRBJ2-1	TRBD2	TGTGCCAGCAGGGCGGGAGGGACCTACAATGAGCAGTTCTTC	CASRAGGTYNEQFF
.	TRBV5-1	TRBJ1-4	.	TGCGCCAGCACCGGAGGGGGGGCGGAAGAAAAACTGTTTTTT	CASTGGGAEEKLFF
.	TRBV11-1	TRBJ2-7	TRBD2	TGTGCCAGCAGCTCCGGGGGGTACGAGCAGTACTTC	CASSSGGYEQYF
.	TRBV7-9	TRBJ1-4	.	TGTGCCAGCAGCTCTGGGAGGAGTCATGAAAAACTGTTTTTT	CASSSGRSHEKLFF
.	TRBV10-3	TRBJ1-2	.	TGTGCCATCAGTGAGTCGGGGCCATATGGTTATGGCTACACCTTC	CAISESGPYGYGYTF
.	TRBV28	TRBJ2-3	TRBD1	TGTGCCAGCAGTTCTCCAGGGACAGGGCAGGATACGCAGTATTTT	CASSSPGTGQDTQYF
.	TRBV5-1	TRBJ1-3	.	TGCGCCAGCAGCGATGAACAGGGCCCCTCTGGAAACACCATATATTTT	CASSDEQGPSGNTIYF
.	TRBV27	TRBJ2-3	.	TGTGCCAGCAGTTTACCTAGCACCGATACGCAGTATTTT	CASSLPSTDTQYF
.	TRBV7-3	TRBJ1-2	.	TGTGCCAGCAGCTTAAGGGGGGACTCCAACTATGGCTACACCTTC	CASSLRGDSNYGYTF
once	TRBV6-6	TRBJ2-7	TRBD2	TGTGCCAGCAGCCTAACGACTAGCGGGAGCTACGAGCAGTACTTC	CASSLTTSGSYEQYF
.	TRBV5-4	TRBJ1-1	.	TGTGCCAGCAGGCTAGGGGGGAACACTGAAGCTTTCTTT	CASRLGGNTEAFF
.	TRBV5-4	TRBJ1-2	.	TGTGCCAGCAGCTATTACGGGGGAGGCTATGGCTACACCTTC	CASSYYGGGYGYTF
.	TRBV9	TRBJ2-1	TRBD2	TGTGCCAGCAGCGCGGAATGGGACCGCCAGACTAGCGGGAGAGCGAATGAGCAGTTCTTC	CASSAEWDRQTSGRANEQFF
.	TRBV9	TRBJ2-1	TRBD2	TGTGCCAGCAGCGTAGCTTTCGGGAGGGAGTACAATGAGCAGTTCTTC	CASSVAFGREYNEQFF
few	TRBV5-1	TRBJ2-1	.	TGCGCCAGCAGCTTGGTGGGGGACTCCACCTACAATGAGCAGTTCTTC	CASSLVGDSTYNEQFF
.	TRBV4-1	TRBJ1-5	.	TGCGCCAGCAGCCAAGAGTTCGGGGTTAGCAATCAGCCCCAGCATTTT	CASSQEFGVSNQPQHF
.	TRBV19	TRBJ1-2	.	TGTGCCAGTAGGGCGAACAGGAGCAACTATGGCTACACCTTC	CASRANRSNYGYTF
.	TRBV5-1	TRBJ2-3	.	TGCGCCAGCAGCTTGGGGCCATACACAGATACGCAGTATTTT	CASSLGPYTDTQYF
.	TRBV11-2	TRBJ2-7	.	TGTGCCAGCAGCTTCGGTGGTTGGGAGCAGTACTTC	CASSFGGWEQYF
.	TRBV6-5	TRBJ2-7	.	TGTGCCAGCAGTTACACGGTCTCCTACGAGCAGTACTTC	CASSYTVSYEQYF
.	TRBV5-1	TRBJ2-5	.	TGCGCCAGCAGCTTGGGTACAGGGTATCTAAAAGAAGAGACCCAGTACTTC	CASSLGTGYLKEETQYF
.	TRBV15	TRBJ1-2	.	TGTGCCACCAGCAGAGAGTCATCAGGCTACACCTTC	CATSRESSGYTF
.	TRBV27	TRBJ2-3	TRBD2	TGTGCCAGCAGTTTCGAGCGGGGGGGTTTTCCAGATACGCAGTATTTT	CASSFERGGFPDTQYF
.	TRBV5-4	TRBJ2-5	TRBD1	TGTGCCAGCAGCGTGGACAGGGAAGAGACCCAGTACTTC	CASSVDREETQYF
.	TRBV7-2	TRBJ1-5	TRBD1	TGTGCCAGCAGCGACAGGGGTGATCAGCCCCAGCATTTT	CASSDRGDQPQHF
once	TRBV30	TRBJ1-6	.	TGTGCCTCTGACACCTTTAATTCACCCCTCCACTTT	CASDTFNSPLHF
.	TRBV10-1	TRBJ2-7	.	TGCGCCAGCAGTGAGTCGACTCGTGGGGGGTTGTTCTCCTACGAGCAGTACTTC	CASSESTRGGLFSYEQYF
.	TRBV19	TRBJ2-7	TRBD1	TGTGCCAGTAGTATCGGGACAGGGACCTACGAGCAGTACTTC	CASSIGTGTYEQYF
.	TRBV6-6	TRBJ2-7	.	TGTGCCAGCAGCTCAGGGGGGATGGGCGAGCAGTACTTC	CASSSGGMGEQYF
.	TRBV9	TRBJ2-7	.	TGTGCCAGCAGCGTAGCTACGGGGTACGAGCAGTACTTC	CASSVATGYEQYF
.	TRBV18	TRBJ2-7	.	TGTGCCAGCTCCTGGAGGGACAGACCCTACGAGCAGTACTTC	CASSWRDRPYEQYF
.	TRBV15	TRBJ2-7	TRBD1	TGTGCCACCAGCAGAGAAAGGGACAGATCCTACGAGCAGTACTTC	CATSRERDRSYEQYF
.	TRBV7-9	TRBJ1-5	TRBD1	TGTGCCAGCAGCTTAGCCTCACTCGGACAGGGGAAGCATTTT	CASSLASLGQGKHF
.	TRBV29-1	TRBJ2-1	.	TGCAGCGTTCGTCTCGGCAGGGAGCAGTTCTTC	CSVRLGREQFF
.	TRBV13	TRBJ2-3	TRBD2	TGTGCCAGCAGCCTAAGACTAGCTGGGTCCGGGGATACGCAGTATTTT	CASSLRLAGSGDTQYF
.	TRBV19	TRBJ2-7	.	TGTGCCAGTAGTATATACGCAGGGGGGTACGAGCAGTACTTC	CASSIYAGGYEQYF
.	TRBV18	TRBJ1-2	.	TGTGCCAGCTCACTTCGGTCAGGGCCTGAAGTCTACACCTTC	CASSLRSGPEVYTF
.	TRBV19	TRBJ2-7	.	TGTGCCAGTAGTATCGGGCAGGGCGCCTACGAGCAGTACTTC	CASSIGQGAYEQYF
.	TRBV5-1	TRBJ2-7	.	TGCGCCAGCAGCTATAGTGCGGGCAGCTACGAGCAGTACTTC	CASSYSAGSYEQYF
.	TRBV11-2	TRBJ1-4	TRBD1	TGTGCCAGCAGCTTTGAGGGGGCGCGTGGTGAAAAACTGTTTTTT	CASSFEGARGEKLFF